The following is a TCR beta chain sequence with its context. This record belongs to a study of PD-L1 blockade in urothelial cancer. Looking at the study overall: The year 2014 saw patients start atezolizumab, 1,200 mg intravenously every 3 weeks. After treatment start, blood was analyzed at 3 weeks (second dose) and at 6 weeks.

The V gene lost 6 bases and the J gene lost 7 bases, with 19 bases spanning the gap. The CDR3 sequence is 16 residues long. Germline-derived CDR1 and CDR2 are SEHNR and FQNEAQ (reference sequence). Using immunoSEQ multiplex PCR, the repertoire was profiled, and TCRdb retains in-frame clones only, with some absent. The sample carries 35,000 to 45,000 clones, about four fifths recorded once. The chain joins TRBV7-9 to TRBJ1-6, with D maybe TRBD1 (5 bases). The sequence derives from a man between 65 and 85 years old with urothelial cancer. The starting material was PBMCs, obtained around atezolizumab (anti-PD-L1) treatment. CDR3 amino acids: CASSKSVTATNSPLHF. The DNA for the CDR3 is TGTGCCAGCAGTAAAAGTGTGACAGCGACGAATTCACCCCTCCACTTT.